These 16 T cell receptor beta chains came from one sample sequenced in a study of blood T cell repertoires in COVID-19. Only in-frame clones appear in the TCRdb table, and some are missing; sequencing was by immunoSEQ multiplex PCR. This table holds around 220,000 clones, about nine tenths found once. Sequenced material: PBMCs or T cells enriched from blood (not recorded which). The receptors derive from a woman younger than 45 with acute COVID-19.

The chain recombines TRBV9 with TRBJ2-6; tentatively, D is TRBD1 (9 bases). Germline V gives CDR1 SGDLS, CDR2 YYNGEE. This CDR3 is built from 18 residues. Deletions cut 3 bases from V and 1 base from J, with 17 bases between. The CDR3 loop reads CASSAGGGTGSGANVLTF. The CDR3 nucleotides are TGTGCCAGCAGCGCCGGCGGGGGGACAGGGTCTGGGGCCAACGTCCTGACTTTC.

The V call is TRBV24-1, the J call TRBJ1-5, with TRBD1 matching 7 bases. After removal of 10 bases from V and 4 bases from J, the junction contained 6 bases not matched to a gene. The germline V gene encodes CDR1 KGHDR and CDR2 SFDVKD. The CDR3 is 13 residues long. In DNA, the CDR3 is TGTGCCACGTCGGGACAGAATAATCAGCCCCAGCATTTT. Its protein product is CATSGQNNQPQHF.

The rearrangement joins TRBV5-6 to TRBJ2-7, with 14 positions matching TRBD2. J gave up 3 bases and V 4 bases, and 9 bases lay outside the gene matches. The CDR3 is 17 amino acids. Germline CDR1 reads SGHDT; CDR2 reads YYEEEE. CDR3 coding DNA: TGTGCCAGCAGCGCCCCGGGACTAGCGGGAGATGGCTACGAGCAGTACTTC. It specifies CASSAPGLAGDGYEQYF. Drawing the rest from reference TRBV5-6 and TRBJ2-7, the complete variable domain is DAGVTQSPTHLIKTRGQQVTLRCSPKSGHDTVSWYQQALGQGPQFIFQYYEEEERQRGNFPDRFSGHQFPNYSSELNVNALLLGDSALYLCASSAPGLAGDGYEQYFGPGTRLTVT.

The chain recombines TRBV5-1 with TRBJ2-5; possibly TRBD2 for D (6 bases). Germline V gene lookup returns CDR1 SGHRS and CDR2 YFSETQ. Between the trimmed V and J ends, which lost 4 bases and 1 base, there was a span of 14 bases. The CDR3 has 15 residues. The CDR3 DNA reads TGCGCCAGCAGCCCGAACGGAGGGGTCCAAGAGACCCAGTACTTC. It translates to CASSPNGGVQETQYF.

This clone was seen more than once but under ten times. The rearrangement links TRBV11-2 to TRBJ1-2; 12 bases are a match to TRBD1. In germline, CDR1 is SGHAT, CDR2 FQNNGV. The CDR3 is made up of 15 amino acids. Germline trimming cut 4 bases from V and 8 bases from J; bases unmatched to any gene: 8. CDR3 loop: CASSSPGQGARGYTF. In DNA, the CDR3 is TGTGCCAGCAGCTCGCCGGGACAGGGGGCGCGGGGCTACACCTTC.

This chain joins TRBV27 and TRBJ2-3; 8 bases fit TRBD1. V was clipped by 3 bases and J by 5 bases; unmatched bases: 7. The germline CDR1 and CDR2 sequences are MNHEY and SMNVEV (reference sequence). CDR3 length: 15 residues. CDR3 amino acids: CASSLGGRGQDTQYF. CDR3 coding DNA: TGTGCCAGCAGTTTGGGGGGCAGGGGGCAAGATACGCAGTATTTT.

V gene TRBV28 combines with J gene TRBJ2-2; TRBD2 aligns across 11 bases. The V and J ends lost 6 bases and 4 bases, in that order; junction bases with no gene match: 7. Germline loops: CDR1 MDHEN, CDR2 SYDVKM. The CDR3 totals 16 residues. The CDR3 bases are TGTGCCAGCAGAGTTTCGACTAGCGGGGCCACCGGGGAGCTGTTTTTT. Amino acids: CASRVSTSGATGELFF.

CDR3 sequence reads: CASSLGRGRYTEAFF. The CDR3 DNA reads TGTGCCAGCAGCTTAGGGAGGGGGCGCTATACTGAAGCTTTCTTT. This chain uses TRBV7-9 with TRBJ1-1; TRBD1 aligns across 7 bases. The CDR3 runs to 15 residues. Losses at the gene ends were 1 base for V and 5 bases for J; bases not matched to a gene: 7. Germline V gene lookup returns CDR1 SEHNR and CDR2 FQNEAQ (reference sequence).

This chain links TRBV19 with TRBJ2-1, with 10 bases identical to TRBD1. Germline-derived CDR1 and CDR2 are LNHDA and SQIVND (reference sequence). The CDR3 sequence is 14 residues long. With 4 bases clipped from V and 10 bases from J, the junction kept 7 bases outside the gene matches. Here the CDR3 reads CASSTGTGVREQFF. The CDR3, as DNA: TGTGCCAGTAGTACCGGGACAGGGGTGAGAGAGCAGTTCTTC.

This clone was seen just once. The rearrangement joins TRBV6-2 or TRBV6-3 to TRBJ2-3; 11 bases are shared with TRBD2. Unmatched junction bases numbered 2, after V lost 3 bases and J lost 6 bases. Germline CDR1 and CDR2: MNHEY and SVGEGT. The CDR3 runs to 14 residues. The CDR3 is CASSYASGGDTQYF. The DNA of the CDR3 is TGTGCCAGCAGTTATGCTAGCGGGGGGGATACGCAGTATTTT.

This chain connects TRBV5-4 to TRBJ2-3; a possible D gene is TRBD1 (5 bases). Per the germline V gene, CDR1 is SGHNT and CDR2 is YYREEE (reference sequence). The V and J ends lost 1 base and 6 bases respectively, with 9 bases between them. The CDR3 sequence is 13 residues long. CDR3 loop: CASSLLGADTQYF. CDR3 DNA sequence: TGTGCCAGCAGCTTGTTAGGGGCTGATACGCAGTATTTT.

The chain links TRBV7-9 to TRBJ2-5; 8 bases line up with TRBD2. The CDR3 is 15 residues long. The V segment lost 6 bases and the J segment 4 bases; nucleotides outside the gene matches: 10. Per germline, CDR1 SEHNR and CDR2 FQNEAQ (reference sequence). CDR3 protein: CASSAGLAPLETQYF. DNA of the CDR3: TGTGCCAGCAGTGCCGGACTAGCTCCTTTAGAGACCCAGTACTTC.

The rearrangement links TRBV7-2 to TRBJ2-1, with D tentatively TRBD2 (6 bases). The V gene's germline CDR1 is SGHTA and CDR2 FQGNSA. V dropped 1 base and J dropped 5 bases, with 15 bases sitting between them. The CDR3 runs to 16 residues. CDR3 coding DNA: TGTGCCAGCAGCTTAGGTATAATGGCGGGGAACAATGAGCAGTTCTTC. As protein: CASSLGIMAGNNEQFF. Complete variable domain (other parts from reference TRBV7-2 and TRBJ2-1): GAGVSQSPSNKVTEKGKDVELRCDPISGHTALYWYRQSLGQGLEFLIYFQGNSAPDKSGLPSDRFSAERTGGSVSTLTIQRTQQEDSAVYLCASSLGIMAGNNEQFFGPGTRLTVL.

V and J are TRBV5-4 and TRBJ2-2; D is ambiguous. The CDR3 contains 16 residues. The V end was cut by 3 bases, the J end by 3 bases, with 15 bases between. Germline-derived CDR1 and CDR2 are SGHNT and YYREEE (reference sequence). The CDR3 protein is CASSSRRVHHTGELFF. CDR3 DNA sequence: TGTGCCAGCAGCTCCCGTCGGGTTCATCACACCGGGGAGCTGTTTTTT.

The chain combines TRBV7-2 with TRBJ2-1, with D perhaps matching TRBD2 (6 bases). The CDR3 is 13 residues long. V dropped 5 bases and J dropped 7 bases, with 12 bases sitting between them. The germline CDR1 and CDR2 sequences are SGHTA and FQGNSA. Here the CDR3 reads CASSARRGNEQFF. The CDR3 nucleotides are TGTGCCAGCAGCGCGAGACGGGGGAATGAGCAGTTCTTC.

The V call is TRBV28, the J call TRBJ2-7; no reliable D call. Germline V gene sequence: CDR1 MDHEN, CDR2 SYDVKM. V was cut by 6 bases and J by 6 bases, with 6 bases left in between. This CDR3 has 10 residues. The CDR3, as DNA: TGTGCCAGCAGGGCGGTCGAGCAGTACTTC. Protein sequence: CASRAVEQYF.